Sequencing of this T cell receptor (beta chain) was carried out in a study of shared clonotypes between healthy human individuals. V dropped 7 bases and J dropped 0 bases, with 17 bases sitting between them. Looked up from germline, CDR1 is SGHTS and CDR2 is YDEGEE. The CDR3 covers 15 residues. Study-level results: Naive subsets generally exceeded memory subsets in estimated richness.

Profiled with immunoSEQ multiplex PCR; TCRdb holds only in-frame clones, not every one. The sample carries millions of clones, approximately 95% recorded once. A word on this clone: Antigen: not known.

Sequencing input: naive CD4+ T cells from PBMCs. Noted subset: CD45RA+ positively selected. The chain is built from TRBV5-8 and TRBJ2-7; D not certain. This TCR was recovered from a man between 18 and 29 years old in good health. Some clones in this sample may be carry-over from other donors' samples. The CDR3 DNA reads TGTGCCAGCGCACCCCGGCAGGTTAGCTCCTACGAGCAGTACTTC. Translating it yields CASAPRQVSSYEQYF.